The 30 T cell receptor beta chains presented below share a single source sample, sequenced in a study of a mutant IDH1 vaccine in newly diagnosed glioma. Sample time point: baseline, week 1 (first vaccination visit). This sample's treatment: pre-vaccination baseline after standard-of-care therapy. Generated by immunoSEQ multiplex PCR, the TCRdb table keeps only in-frame clones and is missing some. This repertoire shows over 75,000 clones, 80% found once; its top ten account for approximately 7.6%. Material: PBMCs, obtained from a glioma patient treated with radiotherapy, temozolomide or both. The receptors shown here come from a middle-aged man with glioma.

The chain recombines TRBV7-2 with TRBJ2-1, with D perhaps TRBD1 (5 bases). V lost 5 bases to trimming and J lost 7 bases, with 9 bases between them. CDR1 is SGHTA, CDR2 FQGNSA, per germline. The CDR3 sequence is 12 residues long. The CDR3: CASSNQGNEQFF. DNA for the CDR3: TGTGCCAGCAGCAACCAGGGTAATGAGCAGTTCTTC.

The chain couples TRBV6-5 to TRBJ2-3, with TRBD2 matching over 10 bases. The CDR3 extends over 12 amino acids. Germline assignment: CDR1 MNHEY and CDR2 SVGAGI. J gave up 9 bases and V 5 bases, and 2 bases lay outside the gene matches. The CDR3 DNA follows: TGTGCCAGCAGTCATAGCGGGGGGACGCAGTATTTT. This encodes CASSHSGGTQYF.

This chain uses TRBV28 with TRBJ2-7; D may correspond to TRBD1 or TRBD2 (5 bases each). The germline V gene encodes CDR1 MDHEN and CDR2 SYDVKM. V dropped 3 bases and J dropped 2 bases, with 8 bases sitting between them. The CDR3 is made up of 13 amino acids. The CDR3 DNA reads as TGTGCCAGCAGTTTTGGGGACCCCTACGAGCAGTACTTC. It yields the protein CASSFGDPYEQYF.

A single count supports this clone. A junction end diverges from the germline sequence, so it may reflect a read error. The CDR3 sequence: CAWSTSGLIF. In DNA form, the CDR3 reads TGTGCCTGGTCTACTTCGGGACTCATCTTC. The genes are TRBV30 and TRBJ1-2; D is perhaps TRBD1 (5 bases). This CDR3 contains 10 residues. Germline loops: CDR1 GTSNPN, CDR2 SVGIG (reference sequence).

The chain couples TRBV4-3 to TRBJ2-7; 11 nucleotides align to TRBD2. The CDR3 runs 16 residues. The germline V gene has CDR1 LGHNA and CDR2 YSLEER. V shed 4 bases, J shed 0 bases, and the junction held 5 bases outside the gene matches. The CDR3 sequence is CASSRRLAGLSYEQYF. The DNA of the CDR3 is TGCGCCAGCAGCCGACGACTAGCGGGGCTCTCCTACGAGCAGTACTTC.

The genes are TRBV27 and TRBJ2-5; perhaps D is TRBD1 or TRBD2 (5 bases each). Looked up from germline, CDR1 is MNHEY and CDR2 is SMNVEV (reference sequence). CDR3 length equals 14 residues. Trimming cost V 3 bases and J 4 bases, with 12 bases left between them. The CDR3 region is CASSFLGRRETQYF. The CDR3 DNA follows: TGTGCCAGCAGTTTCCTGGGACGGCGAGAGACCCAGTACTTC.

V is TRBV7-6 and J is TRBJ2-3; the match to TRBD2 covers 12 bases. The CDR3 totals 21 residues. The germline gives CDR1 SGHVS, CDR2 FNYEAQ. J lost 3 bases, V lost 2 bases, and 18 bases had no gene match. CDR3 in DNA: TGTGCCAGCAGCTTATCCCACGGACTAGCGGGGCTTGAGGTTCAGACAGATACGCAGTATTTT. It codes for CASSLSHGLAGLEVQTDTQYF.

The rearrangement links TRBV6-6 to TRBJ2-3; 8 bases fit TRBD1. Trimming removed 4 bases from V and 2 bases from J; junction bases left unmatched: 5. The CDR3 runs to 15 residues. Germline V lookup: CDR1 MNHNY, CDR2 SVGAGI (reference sequence). Here the CDR3 DNA reads TGTGCCAGCAGTTCGTTGGGACAGGCCACAGATACGCAGTATTTT. Translating gives CASSSLGQATDTQYF.

This clone was detected only a few times. The V call is TRBV5-1, the J call TRBJ1-1; 7 bases agree with TRBD1. This CDR3 spans 14 amino acids. The V gene end was trimmed by 7 bases and the J gene end by 6 bases; junction bases not matched to a gene: 12. The V gene's germline CDR1 is SGHRS and CDR2 YFSETQ. For the CDR3, the DNA is TGCGCCAGCCGATCAGGGGGGGATGGTTCTGAAGCTTTCTTT. The encoded protein is CASRSGGDGSEAFF.

The chain uses TRBV25-1 and TRBJ1-5, with D unresolved. CDR3 length: 13 residues. Deletions cut 5 bases from V and 7 bases from J, with 12 bases between. The V gene's germline CDR1 is MGHDK and CDR2 SYGVNS. The CDR3 DNA sequence: TGTGCCAGCAGTTTCGGTCTGGGACAGCCCCAGCATTTT. Its translation is CASSFGLGQPQHF.

The chain recombines TRBV7-2 with TRBJ2-5; 15 bases are shared with TRBD2. Germline CDR1 SGHTA, CDR2 FQGNSA. The length of the CDR3 is 17 residues. The J segment lost 4 bases and the V segment lost 2 bases, leaving 5 bases of the junction unmatched. The chain's CDR3 is CASSLIRTSGGGETQYF. The CDR3 DNA is TGTGCCAGCAGCTTAATCCGGACTAGCGGGGGGGGAGAGACCCAGTACTTC.

This clone was detected ten times or more. J is TRBJ2-1 and V is TRBV2; 14 nucleotides match TRBD2. CDR3 length equals 16 residues. CDR1 is SNHLY, CDR2 FYNNEI, per germline. Unmatched junction bases numbered 8, after V lost 5 bases and J lost 8 bases. CDR3 sequence reads: CASSWTSGGPRDEQFF. For the CDR3, the DNA is TGTGCCAGCAGTTGGACTAGCGGGGGGCCGAGGGATGAGCAGTTCTTC. Full variable domain (missing parts from reference TRBV2 and TRBJ2-1): EPEVTQTPSHQVTQMGQEVILRCVPISNHLYFYWYRQILGQKVEFLVSFYNNEISEKSEIFDDQFSVERPDGSNFTLKIRSTKLEDSAMYFCASSWTSGGPRDEQFFGPGTRLTVL.

This sequence joins TRBV6-5 and TRBJ1-1; D gene ambiguous. The CDR3 is made up of 14 amino acids. Trimming pared 2 bases from V and 5 bases from J, leaving 12 bases between. Germline CDR1 MNHEY, CDR2 SVGAGI. CDR3 sequence (DNA): TGTGCCAGCAGTTACAATGAGGGAAGTACTGAAGCTTTCTTT. This gives the protein CASSYNEGSTEAFF.

This chain joins TRBV6-5 and TRBJ1-1, with TRBD1 matching 8 bases. The CDR3 has 16 amino acids. Germline V gives CDR1 MNHEY, CDR2 SVGAGI. Germline trimming cut 0 bases from V and 4 bases from J; bases unmatched to any gene: 7. The CDR3 region is CASSYSPGGFTTEAFF. CDR3 nucleotides: TGTGCCAGCAGTTACTCTCCAGGGGGCTTTACCACTGAAGCTTTCTTT.

The rearrangement joins TRBV5-1 to TRBJ2-7; D call uncertain. The CDR3 is made up of 12 amino acids. The V end was cut by 0 bases, the J end by 3 bases, with 4 bases between. Looked up from germline, CDR1 is SGHRS and CDR2 is YFSETQ. CDR3: CASSLEHYEQYF. CDR3 nucleotides: TGCGCCAGCAGCTTGGAACACTACGAGCAGTACTTC.

The chain recombines TRBV28 with TRBJ1-5; D is ambiguous. The ends were cut back, 3 bases at V and 2 bases at J, with 8 bases in the middle. Germline V lookup: CDR1 MDHEN, CDR2 SYDVKM. The length of the CDR3 is 14 residues. Here the CDR3 DNA reads TGTGCCAGCAGTTTCGGAGGTCGCAATCAGCCCCAGCATTTT. Translation gives CASSFGGRNQPQHF.

A note on this clone: One end of the junction does not line up with germline, which may come from a read error. The chain is built from TRBV7-7 and TRBJ2-7; tentatively, D is TRBD2 (5 bases). CDR1 is SSHAT and CDR2 is FNYEAQ in the germline V gene (reference sequence). This CDR3 has 12 amino acids. The CDR3 sequence: CASSPDLHEQYF. The DNA for the CDR3 is TGTGCTAGCAGCCCGGACTTACACGAGCAGTACTTC.

The chain recombines TRBV28 with TRBJ2-7; D is ambiguous. Looked up from germline, CDR1 is MDHEN and CDR2 is SYDVKM. The V end lost 6 bases, the J end lost 4 bases, and 10 bases lay between the germline ends. The CDR3 totals 12 residues. CDR3 DNA sequence: TGTGCCAGCAGCTCCCCAGTTTACGAGCAGTACTTC. Protein: CASSSPVYEQYF.

Here the CDR3 reads CASSSRTGGASPLHF. As DNA, the CDR3 is TGCGCCAGCAGCTCGCGGACAGGGGGCGCATCACCCCTCCACTTT. This sequence joins TRBV5-1 and TRBJ1-6; 11 bases are shared with TRBD1. This CDR3 spans 15 amino acids. Germline V CDR1 and CDR2: SGHRS, YFSETQ. V lost 3 bases to trimming and J lost 10 bases; unmatched junction nucleotides: 6.

This chain connects TRBV13 to TRBJ2-1; 8 bases agree with TRBD2. The CDR3 covers 16 residues. Germline values: CDR1 PRHDT, CDR2 FYEKMQ (reference sequence). J was trimmed by 0 bases and V by 3 bases; bases with no gene match: 4. The CDR3 sequence is CASSLERGPSYNEQFF. DNA for the CDR3: TGTGCCAGCAGCTTGGAGCGGGGGCCCTCCTACAATGAGCAGTTCTTC.

The chain uses TRBV7-6 and TRBJ2-7, with 9 bases matching TRBD2. The V and J ends lost 4 bases and 5 bases, in that order; junction bases with no gene match: 9. Germline lookup yields CDR1 SGHVS and CDR2 FNYEAQ. CDR3 length: 15 amino acids. The CDR3 spells CASSWVAGGFHEQYF. As DNA, the CDR3 is TGTGCCAGCAGCTGGGTCGCGGGAGGGTTCCACGAGCAGTACTTC.

The chain uses TRBV10-1 and TRBJ2-1, with unresolved D. Germline loops: CDR1 WNHNN, CDR2 SYGVQD (reference sequence). The CDR3 is 11 amino acids. V gave up 3 bases and J gave up 8 bases, with 5 bases separating them. The chain's CDR3 is CASSDLDEQFF. As DNA, the CDR3 is TGCGCCAGCAGTGATTTAGATGAGCAGTTCTTC.

This clone occurred a few times. The gene calls are TRBV7-9 and TRBJ2-5; D remains ambiguous. V lost 1 base and J lost 3, with 12 bases in between. The germline CDR1 and CDR2 sequences are SEHNR and FQNEAQ (reference sequence). CDR3 size: 15 residues. CDR3 coding DNA: TGTGCCAGCAGCTTAGTTGCAGGAGCGAAAGAGACCCAGTACTTC. Its translation: CASSLVAGAKETQYF.

The rearrangement joins TRBV5-5 to TRBJ1-2; D gene ambiguous. The CDR3 has 16 amino acids. Germline-derived CDR1 and CDR2 are SGHKS and YYEKEE (reference sequence). Trimming stripped 0 bases from V and 1 base from J, with 13 bases between. The DNA of the CDR3 is TGTGCCAGCAGCTTGGGACCCTCGGCGATTAACTATGGCTACACCTTC. This encodes CASSLGPSAINYGYTF. Supplemented by reference TRBV5-5 and TRBJ1-2, the full variable domain reads DAGVTQSPTHLIKTRGQQVTLRCSPISGHKSVSWYQQVLGQGPQFIFQYYEKEERGRGNFPDRFSARQFPNYSSELNVNALLLGDSALYLCASSLGPSAINYGYTFGSGTRLTVV.

The chain combines TRBV28 with TRBJ2-7; D may correspond to TRBD1 or TRBD2 (5 bases each). This CDR3 is built from 14 residues. Germline V CDR1 and CDR2: MDHEN, SYDVKM. The V end lost 5 bases, the J end lost 1 base, and 12 bases lay between the germline ends. CDR3 region: CASSPPGTSYEQYF. The CDR3 bases are TGTGCCAGCAGTCCCCCAGGGACGTCCTACGAGCAGTACTTC.

This clone was detected only once. The chain couples TRBV6-6 to TRBJ1-5, with D unresolved. The CDR3 is 13 residues long. CDR1 and CDR2 from the germline V gene are MNHNY and SVGAGI (reference sequence). V lost 11 bases and J lost 0, with 11 bases in between. The CDR3 coding sequence is TGTGCCGTTTGGAAGAATAGCAATCAGCCCCAGCATTTT. It translates to CAVWKNSNQPQHF.

The chain has TRBV6-1 and TRBJ2-1; possible D gene TRBD1, 6 bases. This CDR3 contains 11 residues. V lost 6 bases and J lost 12, with 12 bases in between. Germline loops: CDR1 MNHNS, CDR2 SASEGT. The CDR3 bases are TGTGCCAGCAGGGACAGTCTTTCGCAGTTCTTC. Its translation: CASRDSLSQFF.

The CDR3 DNA follows: TGCGCCAGCAGGGGGCACGGCCAAGAGACCCAGTACTTC. Its translation is CASRGHGQETQYF. This sequence joins TRBV4-1 and TRBJ2-5; D is possibly TRBD1 (5 bases). The V and J ends lost 6 bases and 1 base respectively, with 9 bases between them. The germline gives CDR1 MGHRA, CDR2 YSYEKL. This CDR3 is 13 amino acids long.

Worth noting for this clone: Other DNA sequences in this sample translate to the same CDR3. The chain joins TRBV9 to TRBJ2-4; tentatively, D is TRBD2 (7 bases). CDR1 and CDR2 (germline): SGDLS, YYNGEE. The CDR3 runs 14 residues. Trimming took 4 bases from V and 10 from J, leaving 18 bases between them. In DNA form, the CDR3 reads TGTGCCAGCAGCCCGGGGGGCGCGGGAAATATTCAGTACTTC. This translates into CASSPGGAGNIQYF.

The rearrangement links TRBV19 to TRBJ2-5; D may be TRBD1 (5 bases). V lost 8 bases and J 4 bases, leaving 23 bases between the germline ends. This CDR3 region has 16 residues. From germline, CDR1 is LNHDA and CDR2 SQIVND (reference sequence). The CDR3 loop reads CASAKGPGRKGETQYF. In DNA, the CDR3 is TGTGCCAGTGCGAAGGGGCCAGGCAGGAAGGGAGAGACCCAGTACTTC.